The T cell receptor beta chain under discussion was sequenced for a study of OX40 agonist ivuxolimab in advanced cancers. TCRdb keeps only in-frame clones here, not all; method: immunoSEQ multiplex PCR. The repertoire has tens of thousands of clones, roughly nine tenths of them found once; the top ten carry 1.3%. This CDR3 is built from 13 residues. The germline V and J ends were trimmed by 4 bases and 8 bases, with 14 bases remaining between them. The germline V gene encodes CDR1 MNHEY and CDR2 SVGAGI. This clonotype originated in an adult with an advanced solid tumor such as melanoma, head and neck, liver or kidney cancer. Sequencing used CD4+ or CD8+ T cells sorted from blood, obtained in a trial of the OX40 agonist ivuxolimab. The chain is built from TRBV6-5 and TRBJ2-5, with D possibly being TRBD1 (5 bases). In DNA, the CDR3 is TGTGCCAGCAGTTGGGCCGGGTGGGGCACCCAGTACTTC. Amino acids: CASSWAGWGTQYF.